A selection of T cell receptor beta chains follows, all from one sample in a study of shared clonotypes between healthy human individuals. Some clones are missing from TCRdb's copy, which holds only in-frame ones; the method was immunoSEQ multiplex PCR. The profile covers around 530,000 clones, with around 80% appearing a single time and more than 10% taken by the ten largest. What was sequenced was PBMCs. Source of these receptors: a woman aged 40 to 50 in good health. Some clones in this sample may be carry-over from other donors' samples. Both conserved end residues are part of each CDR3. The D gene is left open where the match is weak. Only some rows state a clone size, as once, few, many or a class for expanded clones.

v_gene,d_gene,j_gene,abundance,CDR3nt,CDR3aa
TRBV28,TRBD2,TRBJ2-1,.,TGTGCCAGCAGCTCCGGACTAGCGGGAGGTGAGCAGTTCTTC,CASSSGLAGGEQFF
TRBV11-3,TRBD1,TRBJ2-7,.,TGTGCCAGCAGCTACCTCACAGGGGTTAGCGACGAGCAGTACTTC,CASSYLTGVSDEQYF
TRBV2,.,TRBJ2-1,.,TGTGCCAGCAGTGTGACGGGCATCTACAATGAGCAGTTCTTC,CASSVTGIYNEQFF
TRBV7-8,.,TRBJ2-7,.,TGTGCCAGCAGCTTCCCAGGTAGAGAGAGCTCCTACGAGCAGTACTTC,CASSFPGRESSYEQYF
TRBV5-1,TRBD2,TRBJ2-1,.,TGCGCCAGCAGCTCCCGGACTAGCGGAGGCAATGAGCAGTTCTTC,CASSSRTSGGNEQFF
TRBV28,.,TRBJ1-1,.,TGTGCCAGCAGCACCACACGGAACACTGAAGCTTTCTTT,CASSTTRNTEAFF
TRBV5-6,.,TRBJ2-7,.,TGTGCCAGCAGCTTGGTGCGGGACTCGAGCGAGCAGTACTTC,CASSLVRDSSEQYF
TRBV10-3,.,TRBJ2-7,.,TGTGCCATCAGTGGACAGGAGTACGAGCAGTACTTC,CAISGQEYEQYF
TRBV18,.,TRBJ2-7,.,TGTGCCAGCTCACCAAGGGTCCGGTACGAGCAGTACTTC,CASSPRVRYEQYF
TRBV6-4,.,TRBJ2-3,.,TGTGCCAGCAGTGACTCGGCGGGGAGCACAGATACGCAGTATTTT,CASSDSAGSTDTQYF
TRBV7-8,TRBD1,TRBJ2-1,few,TGTGCCAGCAGCGTCACACGGCAGGGGGCGGCCTACAATGAGCAGTTCTTC,CASSVTRQGAAYNEQFF
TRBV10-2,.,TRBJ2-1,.,TGCGCCAGCACCCTTGGGGCCGCCTACAATGAGCAGTTCTTC,CASTLGAAYNEQFF
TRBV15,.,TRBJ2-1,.,TGTGCCACCAGCAGAGGCCCAATCGGAGACAATGAGCAGTTCTTC,CATSRGPIGDNEQFF
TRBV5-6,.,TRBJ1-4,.,TGTGCCAGCAGCTTGGTCCGGAAGAATGAAAAACTGTTTTTT,CASSLVRKNEKLFF
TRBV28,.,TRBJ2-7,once,TGTGCCAGCAGTTTAAGACTACCTACCTACGAGCAGTACTTC,CASSLRLPTYEQYF
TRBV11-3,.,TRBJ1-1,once,TGTGCCAGCAGCTTTGTCACAGACACTGAAGCTTTCTTT,CASSFVTDTEAFF
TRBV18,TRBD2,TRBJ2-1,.,TGTGCCAGCTCACCACGAGGACTAGCGAACAATGAGCAGTTCTTC,CASSPRGLANNEQFF
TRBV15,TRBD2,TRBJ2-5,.,TGTGCCACCAGCGAGGGACTAGGGGGCCAAGAGACCCAGTACTTC,CATSEGLGGQETQYF
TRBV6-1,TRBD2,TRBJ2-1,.,TGTGCCAGCAGTGACCTGACTAGCTTCAATGAGCAGTTCTTC,CASSDLTSFNEQFF
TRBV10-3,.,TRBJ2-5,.,TGTGCCATCAGTGGCGAGGGAGAGACCCAGTACTTC,CAISGEGETQYF
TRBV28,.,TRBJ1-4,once,TGTGCCAGCAGTCTTGGTTACGGGCCTGAACTGTTTTTT,CASSLGYGPELFF
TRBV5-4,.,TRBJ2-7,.,TGTGCCAGCAGCTTGGAGGGGCGGTTCGGCGAGCAGTACTTC,CASSLEGRFGEQYF
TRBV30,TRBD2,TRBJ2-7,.,TGTGCCTGGAGTGTAGGGCTAGCGGACAACAAATGGTTTTTC,CAWSVGLADNKWFF
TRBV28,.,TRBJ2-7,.,TGTGCCAGCAGTTTAATTCAAAGGGAGCAGTACTTC,CASSLIQREQYF
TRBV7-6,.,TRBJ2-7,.,TGTGCCAGCAGCCTTCGGCCCACAGTAGCTACGGAGCAGTACTTC,CASSLRPTVATEQYF
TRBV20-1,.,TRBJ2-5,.,TGCAGTGTTGGGGGGTGGGAGCAGTACTTC,CSVGGWEQYF
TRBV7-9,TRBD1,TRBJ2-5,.,TGTGCCAGCAGCCGCGGACAGGGGGCGGGTGAGACCCAGTACTTC,CASSRGQGAGETQYF
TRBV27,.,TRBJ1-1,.,TGTGCCGCCAGACCGGGCCAGGGCCACACTGAAGCTTTCTTT,CAARPGQGHTEAFF
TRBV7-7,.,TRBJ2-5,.,TGTGCTAGCAGCTTGAGAAGGGGTCAGTACCAAGAGACCCAGTACTTC,CASSLRRGQYQETQYF
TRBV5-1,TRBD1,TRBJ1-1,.,TGCGCCAGCAGCTTGTCCTGGGACAGAATGAACACTGAAGCTTTCTTT,CASSLSWDRMNTEAFF
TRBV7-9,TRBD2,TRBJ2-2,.,TGTGCCAGCAGCCGGACTAGCGGGTCCGAGACCGGGGAGCTGTTTTTT,CASSRTSGSETGELFF
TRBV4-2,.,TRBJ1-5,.,TGTGCCAGCAGCCAAGATCTCTCTCAGCCCCAGCATTTT,CASSQDLSQPQHF
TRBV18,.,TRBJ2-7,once,TGTGCCAGCTCACCTGGAGGGGGCGCCCCCTACGAGCAGTACTTC,CASSPGGGAPYEQYF
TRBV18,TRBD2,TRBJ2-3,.,TGTGCCAGCTCACCACTCCAGCGGGAGTCGGATACGCAGTATTTT,CASSPLQRESDTQYF
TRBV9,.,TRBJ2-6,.,TGTGCCAGCAGCGCAACCAGGGATCCTGGGGCCAACGTCCTGACTTTC,CASSATRDPGANVLTF
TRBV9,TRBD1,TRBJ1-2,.,TGTGCCAGCAGCGTAAGACAGGGGGCGGTTGGAGGCTACACCTTC,CASSVRQGAVGGYTF
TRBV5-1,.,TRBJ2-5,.,TGCGCCAGCAGCTTTGGGGACACCCAGCACCAAGAGACCCAGTACTTC,CASSFGDTQHQETQYF
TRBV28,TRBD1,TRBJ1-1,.,TGTGCCAGCAGCTGGAGGGGGCGCCAAGCTTTCTTT,CASSWRGRQAFF
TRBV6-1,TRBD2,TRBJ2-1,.,TGTGCCAGCAGTGAAGTGATAGCGGGAGGGGAGTTCTTC,CASSEVIAGGEFF
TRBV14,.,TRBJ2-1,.,TGTGCCAGCAGCCAAGATTGGGAAAGCTCCTACAATGAGCAGCTCTTC,CASSQDWESSYNEQLF
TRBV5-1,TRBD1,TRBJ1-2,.,TGCGCCAGCAGACTGAGGGACAGGGGAAACTATGGCTACACCTTC,CASRLRDRGNYGYTF
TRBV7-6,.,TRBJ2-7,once,TGTGCCAGCAGTTTATACAGCTGGGACGAGCAGTACTTC,CASSLYSWDEQYF
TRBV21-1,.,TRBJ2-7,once,TGTGCCAGCAGCAGGTTGGGACTAGCGGCATTCTACGAGCAGTACTTC,CASSRLGLAAFYEQYF
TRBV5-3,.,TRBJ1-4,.,TGTGCCAGAAGCCGGGACTCGCAAGGCTCTGATGAAAAACTGTTTTTT,CARSRDSQGSDEKLFF